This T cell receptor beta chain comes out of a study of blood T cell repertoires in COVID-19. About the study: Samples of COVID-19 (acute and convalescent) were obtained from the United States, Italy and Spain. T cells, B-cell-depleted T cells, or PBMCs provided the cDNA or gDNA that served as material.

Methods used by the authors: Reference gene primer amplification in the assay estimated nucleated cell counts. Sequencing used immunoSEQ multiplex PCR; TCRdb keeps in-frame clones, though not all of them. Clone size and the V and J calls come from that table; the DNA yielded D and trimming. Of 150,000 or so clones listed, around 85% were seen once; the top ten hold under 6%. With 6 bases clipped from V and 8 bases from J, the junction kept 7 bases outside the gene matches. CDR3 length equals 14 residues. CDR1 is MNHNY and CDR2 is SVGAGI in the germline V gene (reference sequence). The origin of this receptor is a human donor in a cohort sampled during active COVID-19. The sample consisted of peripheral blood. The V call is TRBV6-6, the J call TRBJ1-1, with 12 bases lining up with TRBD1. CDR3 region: CASSAPGQGAEAFF. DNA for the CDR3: TGTGCCAGCAGCGCTCCGGGACAGGGGGCCGAAGCTTTCTTT.